Listed below are T cell receptor beta chains from one sample, sequenced in a study of T cells after yellow fever vaccination. MiXCR was run by TCRdb on the 5' RACE reads, yielding one entry per CDR3 protein. This table has a few hundred thousand distinct CDR3 sequences, 8% to 9.5% appearing once. The sample in question was PBMCs, obtained 35 to 50 days after the first yellow fever vaccination. These receptor sequences come from a man younger than 35 who received the YFV17D yellow fever vaccine. Each CDR3 is given with its conserved first and last residue. The D gene is left open where the match is weak. Size tells how often a clone was seen (once, few, many) or the class of an expanded clone, and some rows leave it out.

V	size	D	J	CDR3	DNA
TRBV5-1	many	TRBD2	TRBJ2-2	CASSLAGETGELFF	TGCGCCAGCAGCTTAGCGGGGGAGACCGGGGAGCTGTTTTTT
TRBV10-2	few	TRBD1	TRBJ2-3	CASSDSGDRNTQYF	TGCGCCAGCAGTGACTCTGGGGACAGGAATACGCAGTATTTT
TRBV6-4	few	TRBD1	TRBJ1-5	CASSDGQGSPYSNQPQHF	TGTGCCAGCAGTGACGGACAGGGGTCTCCCTATAGCAATCAGCCCCAGCATTTT
TRBV7-2	many	.	TRBJ2-1	CASSLALGGPRGEQFF	TGTGCCAGCAGCTTAGCGCTAGGGGGGCCGCGCGGTGAGCAGTTCTTC
TRBV9	few	TRBD2	TRBJ2-5	CASSVPSGGTTSQETQYF	TGTGCCAGCAGCGTCCCTAGCGGGGGGACTACGAGCCAAGAGACCCAGTACTTC
TRBV7-2	.	.	TRBJ2-3	CASSTPPGMADTQYF	TGTGCCAGCAGCACACCCCCAGGGATGGCAGATACGCAGTATTTT
TRBV29-1	.	.	TRBJ2-1	CSVEDGIPYNEQFF	TGCAGCGTTGAAGACGGCATTCCCTACAATGAGCAGTTCTTC
TRBV5-5	.	.	TRBJ2-7	CASSWDILYEEYF	TGTGCCAGCAGCTGGGACATCCTCTACGAGGAGTACTTC
TRBV20-1	few	.	TRBJ1-1	CSASMDGTNTEAFF	TGCAGTGCTAGTATGGACGGAACGAACACTGAAGCTTTCTTT
TRBV7-2	.	.	TRBJ1-1	CASSLGPGTGTEAFF	TGTGCCAGCAGCTTAGGACCGGGTACGGGCACTGAAGCTTTCTTT
TRBV7-2	few	.	TRBJ2-3	CASSLMDSTDTQYF	TGTGCCAGCAGCTTAATGGACAGCACAGATACGCAGTATTTT
TRBV7-2	.	.	TRBJ2-1	CASSLSSEQFF	TGTGCCAGCAGCTTAAGTAGTGAGCAGTTCTTC
TRBV7-9	.	.	TRBJ2-7	CASSPWTGENFYEQYF	TGTGCCAGCAGCCCCTGGACGGGAGAAAACTTCTACGAGCAGTACTTC
TRBV27	few	.	TRBJ1-1	CASSSPQTEAFF	TGTGCCAGCAGTTCCCCCCAGACTGAAGCTTTCTTT
TRBV9	many	.	TRBJ2-1	CASSPPDNEQFF	TGTGCCAGCAGCCCCCCGGACAATGAGCAGTTCTTC
TRBV4-1	.	TRBD2	TRBJ2-1	CASSQELAGGGNEQFF	TGCGCCAGCAGCCAAGAACTAGCGGGGGGGGGCAATGAGCAGTTCTTC
TRBV5-5	many	TRBD1	TRBJ2-2	CASSLAPGQGYNGELFF	TGTGCCAGCAGCTTGGCCCCGGGACAGGGCTATAACGGGGAGCTGTTTTTT
TRBV5-5	.	.	TRBJ2-5	CASSPRVNLETQYF	TGTGCCAGCAGCCCCCGAGTCAACCTTGAGACCCAGTACTTC
TRBV7-9	many	.	TRBJ1-1	CASSFNPAGDTEAFF	TGTGCCAGCAGCTTCAATCCGGCAGGGGACACTGAAGCTTTCTTT
TRBV6-2/TRBV6-3	.	.	TRBJ2-6	CASSYYRTAGANVLTF	TGTGCCAGCAGTTATTATCGGACAGCTGGGGCCAACGTCCTGACTTTC
TRBV3-1	few	.	TRBJ2-5	CASSQGVGGSETQYF	TGTGCCAGCAGCCAAGGGGTCGGGGGCTCGGAGACCCAGTACTTC
TRBV27	.	TRBD2	TRBJ2-1	CASSLWASGGANEQFF	TGTGCCAGCAGTTTGTGGGCTAGCGGGGGGGCAAATGAGCAGTTCTTC